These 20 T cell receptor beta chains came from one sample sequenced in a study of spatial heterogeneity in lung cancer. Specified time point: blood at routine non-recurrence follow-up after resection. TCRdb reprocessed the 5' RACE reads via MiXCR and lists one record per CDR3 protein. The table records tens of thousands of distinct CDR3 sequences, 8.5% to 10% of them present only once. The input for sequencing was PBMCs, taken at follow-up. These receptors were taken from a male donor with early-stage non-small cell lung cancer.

CDR3 amino acids: CASSFRQGGHQPQHF. The CDR3 DNA sequence: TGTGCCAGCAGTTTTCGACAGGGGGGCCATCAGCCCCAGCATTTT. The chain has TRBV28 and TRBJ1-5, with 9 positions matching TRBD1. CDR1 MDHEN and CDR2 SYDVKM come from the germline V gene. This CDR3 has 15 residues. V trimming: 3 bases; J trimming: 5 bases; junction bases outside the gene matches: 5.

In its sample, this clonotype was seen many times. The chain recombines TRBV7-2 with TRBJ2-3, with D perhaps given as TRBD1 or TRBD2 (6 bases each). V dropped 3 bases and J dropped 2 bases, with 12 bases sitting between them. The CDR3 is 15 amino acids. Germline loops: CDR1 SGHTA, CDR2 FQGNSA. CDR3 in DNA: TGTGCCAGCAGCTTCGTCGGGGGCGTCACAGATACGCAGTATTTT. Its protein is CASSFVGGVTDTQYF.

CDR3 in DNA: TGTGCCAGCAGTTCGACAGGGGGAAGATCGACCCAGTACTTC. Amino acid sequence: CASSSTGGRSTQYF. The V and J genes are TRBV27 and TRBJ2-5, with 9 bases that match TRBD1. The germline CDR1 and CDR2 sequences are MNHEY and SMNVEV (reference sequence). This CDR3 has 14 residues. V shed 4 bases, J shed 7 bases, and the junction held 7 bases outside the gene matches.

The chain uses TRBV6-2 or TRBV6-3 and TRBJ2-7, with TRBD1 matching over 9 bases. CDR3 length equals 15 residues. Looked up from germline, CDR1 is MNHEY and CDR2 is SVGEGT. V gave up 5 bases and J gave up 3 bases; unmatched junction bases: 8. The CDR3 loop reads CASSTGTGFDYEQYF. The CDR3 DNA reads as TGTGCCAGCAGTACCGGGACAGGGTTCGACTACGAGCAGTACTTC.

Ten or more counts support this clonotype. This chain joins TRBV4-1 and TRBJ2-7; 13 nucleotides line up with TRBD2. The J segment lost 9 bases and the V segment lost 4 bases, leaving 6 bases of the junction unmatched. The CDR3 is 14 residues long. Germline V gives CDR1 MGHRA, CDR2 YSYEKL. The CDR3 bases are TGCGCCAGCAGCCCTACTAGCGGGGGGGACCGGCAGTACTTC. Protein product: CASSPTSGGDRQYF.

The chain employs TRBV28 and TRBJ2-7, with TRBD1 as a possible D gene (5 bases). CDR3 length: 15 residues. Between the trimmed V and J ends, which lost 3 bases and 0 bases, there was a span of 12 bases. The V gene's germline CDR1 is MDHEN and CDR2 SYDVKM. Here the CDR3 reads CASSFQGRSSYEQYF. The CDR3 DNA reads TGTGCCAGCAGTTTTCAGGGTCGGAGCTCCTACGAGCAGTACTTC.

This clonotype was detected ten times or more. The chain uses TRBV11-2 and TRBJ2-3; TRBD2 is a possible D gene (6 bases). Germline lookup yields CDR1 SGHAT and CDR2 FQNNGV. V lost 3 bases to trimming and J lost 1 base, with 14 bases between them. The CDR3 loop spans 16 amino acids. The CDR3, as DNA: TGTGCCAGCAGCTTGGGGCCGGGAGCCCGCACAGATACGCAGTATTTT. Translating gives CASSLGPGARTDTQYF.

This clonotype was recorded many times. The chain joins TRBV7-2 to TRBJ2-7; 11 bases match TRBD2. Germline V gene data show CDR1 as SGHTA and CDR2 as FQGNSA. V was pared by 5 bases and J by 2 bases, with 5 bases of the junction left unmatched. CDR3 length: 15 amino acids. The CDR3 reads CASSLGLADTYEQYF. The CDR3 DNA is TGTGCCAGCAGCCTGGGACTAGCGGATACCTACGAGCAGTACTTC.

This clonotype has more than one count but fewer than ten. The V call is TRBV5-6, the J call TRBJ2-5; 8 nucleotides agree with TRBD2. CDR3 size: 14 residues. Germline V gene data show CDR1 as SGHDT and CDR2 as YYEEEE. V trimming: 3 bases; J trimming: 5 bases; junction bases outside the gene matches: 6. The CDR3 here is CASSSASSGETQYF. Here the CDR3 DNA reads TGTGCCAGCAGCTCCGCTTCTAGCGGGGAGACCCAGTACTTC. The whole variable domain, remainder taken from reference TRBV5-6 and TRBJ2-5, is DAGVTQSPTHLIKTRGQQVTLRCSPKSGHDTVSWYQQALGQGPQFIFQYYEEEERQRGNFPDRFSGHQFPNYSSELNVNALLLGDSALYLCASSSASSGETQYFGPGTRLLVL.

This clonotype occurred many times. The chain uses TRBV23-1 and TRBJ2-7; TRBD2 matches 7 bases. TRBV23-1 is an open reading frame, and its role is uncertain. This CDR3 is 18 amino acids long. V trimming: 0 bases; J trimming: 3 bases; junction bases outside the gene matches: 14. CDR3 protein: CASSQSKGNSGLDYEQYF. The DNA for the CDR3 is TGCGCCAGCAGTCAATCGAAAGGCAATAGCGGGTTAGACTACGAGCAGTACTTC.

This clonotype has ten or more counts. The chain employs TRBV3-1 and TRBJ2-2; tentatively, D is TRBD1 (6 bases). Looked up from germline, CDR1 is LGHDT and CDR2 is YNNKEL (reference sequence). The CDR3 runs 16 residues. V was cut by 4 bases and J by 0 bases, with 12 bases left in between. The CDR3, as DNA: TGTGCCAGCAGCCTTGGACAGAGCCCGAACACCGGGGAGCTGTTTTTT. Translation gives CASSLGQSPNTGELFF.

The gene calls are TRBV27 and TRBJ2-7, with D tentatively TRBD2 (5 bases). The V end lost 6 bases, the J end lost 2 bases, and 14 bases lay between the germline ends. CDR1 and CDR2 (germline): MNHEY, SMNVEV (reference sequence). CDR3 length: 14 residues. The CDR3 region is CASRGLLGPYEQYF. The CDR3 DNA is TGTGCCAGCAGAGGACTCCTCGGGCCCTACGAGCAGTACTTC.

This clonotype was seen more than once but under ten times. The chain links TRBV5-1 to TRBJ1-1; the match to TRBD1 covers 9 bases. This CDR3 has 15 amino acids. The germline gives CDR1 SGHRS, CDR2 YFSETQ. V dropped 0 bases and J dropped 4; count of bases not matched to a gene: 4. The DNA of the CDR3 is TGCGCCAGCAGCTTGGGGACAGGGGCGGTCACTGAAGCTTTCTTT. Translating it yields CASSLGTGAVTEAFF.

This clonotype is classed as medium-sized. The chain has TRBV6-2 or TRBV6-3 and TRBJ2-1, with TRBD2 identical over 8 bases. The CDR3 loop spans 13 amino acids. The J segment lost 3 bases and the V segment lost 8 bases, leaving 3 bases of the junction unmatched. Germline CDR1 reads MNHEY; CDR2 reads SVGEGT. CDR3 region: CASGSGGYNEQFF. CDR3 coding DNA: TGTGCCAGCGGGAGCGGGGGCTACAATGAGCAGTTCTTC.

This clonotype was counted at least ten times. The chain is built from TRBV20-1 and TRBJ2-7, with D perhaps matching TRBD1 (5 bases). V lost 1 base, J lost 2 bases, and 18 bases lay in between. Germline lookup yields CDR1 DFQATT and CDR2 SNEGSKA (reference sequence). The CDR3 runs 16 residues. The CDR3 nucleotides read TGCAGTGCTAGAGGTAAAACAGGAGTTTACCCCTACGAGCAGTACTTC. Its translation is CSARGKTGVYPYEQYF.

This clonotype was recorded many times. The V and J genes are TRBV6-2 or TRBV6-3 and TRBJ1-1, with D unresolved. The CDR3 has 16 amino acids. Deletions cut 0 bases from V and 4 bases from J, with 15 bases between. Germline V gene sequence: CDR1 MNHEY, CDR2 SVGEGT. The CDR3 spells CASSYSVGPEGTEAFF. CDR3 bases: TGTGCCAGCAGTTACTCGGTCGGCCCTGAGGGCACTGAAGCTTTCTTT.

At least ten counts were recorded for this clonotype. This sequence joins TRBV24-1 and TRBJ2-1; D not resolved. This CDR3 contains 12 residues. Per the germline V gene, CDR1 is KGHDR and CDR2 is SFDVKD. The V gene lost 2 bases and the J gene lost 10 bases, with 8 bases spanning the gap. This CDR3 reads CATSDYYSEQFF. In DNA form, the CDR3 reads TGTGCCACCAGTGATTATTACAGCGAGCAGTTCTTC.

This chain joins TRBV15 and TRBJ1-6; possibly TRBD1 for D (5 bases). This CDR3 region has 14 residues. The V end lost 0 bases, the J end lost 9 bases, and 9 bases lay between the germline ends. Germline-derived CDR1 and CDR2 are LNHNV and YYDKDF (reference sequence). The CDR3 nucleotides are TGTGCCACCAGCAGAGAAGGGGAGGGTTCACCCCTCCACTTT. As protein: CATSREGEGSPLHF.

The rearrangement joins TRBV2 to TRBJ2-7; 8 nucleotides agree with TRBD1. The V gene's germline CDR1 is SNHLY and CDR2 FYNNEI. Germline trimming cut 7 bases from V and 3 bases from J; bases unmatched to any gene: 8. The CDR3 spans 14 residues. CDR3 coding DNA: TGTGCCAGCATCCCGGGACAGGTTTACTACGAGCAGTACTTC. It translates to CASIPGQVYYEQYF.

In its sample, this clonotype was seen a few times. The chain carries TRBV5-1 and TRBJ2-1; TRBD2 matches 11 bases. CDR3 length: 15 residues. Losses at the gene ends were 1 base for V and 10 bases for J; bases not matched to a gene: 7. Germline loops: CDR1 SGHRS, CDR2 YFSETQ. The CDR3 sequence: CASSLILAGEQEQFF. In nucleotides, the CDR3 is TGCGCCAGCAGCTTGATACTAGCGGGGGAGCAAGAGCAGTTCTTC.